This T cell receptor (beta chain) originates from a study of beta chain features in type 1 diabetes. Overall study findings and caveats: Moderately but significantly shorter TCRB CDR3s were found in Type 1 diabetes patients in all four CD4+ subsets. It was among patients, rather than healthy donors, that naive, central memory and Treg TCRB repertoires appeared more similar. There were fewer insertions and more deletions at the VDJ junctions of type 1 diabetes patients.

The isolated RNA, all of it, was reverse transcribed, so expressed TCRB transcripts were what got sequenced. The method was immunoSEQ multiplex PCR; TCRdb's version includes in-frame clones alone and lacks a portion of them. The repertoire has 630,000 or so clones, over 11% of them found once; the top ten carry roughly 0.04%. The CDR3 is 13 amino acids. In germline, CDR1 is MNHNY, CDR2 SVGAGI (reference sequence). Trimming removed 7 bases from V and 2 bases from J, with 12 bases in between. Markers CD45RO/CCR7/CD25/CD127/CD95/CD27 served to sort CD4+ naive, central memory, regulatory and stem cell-like memory cells. This clone has more than one count but fewer than ten. The antigen is not known.

The source of this sequence is a man younger than 35 with type 1 diabetes. This sequence joins TRBV6-6 and TRBJ2-7; D gene ambiguous. Source material: naive CD4+ T cells from blood. The DNA for the CDR3 is TGTGCCAGCAACGAAGGTGAACCCTACGAGCAGTACTTC. Protein sequence: CASNEGEPYEQYF.